Sequencing of this TCR beta chain was carried out in a study of T cells in localized non-small cell lung cancer. This clone appeared once. Its target is not known. Sequencing used immunoSEQ multiplex PCR; TCRdb keeps in-frame clones, though not all of them. The sample holds roughly 28,000 clones; 80% to 85% are singletons and the top ten take roughly 4%. Looked up from germline, CDR1 is MNHEY and CDR2 is SVGAGI. V lost 5 bases to trimming and J lost 4 bases, with 15 bases between them. The CDR3 length is 15 residues. Whole-study findings and limits: In adjacent lung, a median around 55 of the top 100 tumor clones were found. Compared with tumor, uninvolved adjacent lung displayed greater T cell clonality, ranking highest overall.

The sequencing here drew on peripheral blood, taken before any cancer treatment. This TCR derives from a woman aged 35 to 69 with stage I lung adenocarcinoma. The V and J genes are TRBV6-5 and TRBJ1-3; no reliable D call. CDR3 bases: TGTGCCAGCAGTCAAACAGAGTTCGCAGGAAACACCATATATTTT. The encoded protein is CASSQTEFAGNTIYF.